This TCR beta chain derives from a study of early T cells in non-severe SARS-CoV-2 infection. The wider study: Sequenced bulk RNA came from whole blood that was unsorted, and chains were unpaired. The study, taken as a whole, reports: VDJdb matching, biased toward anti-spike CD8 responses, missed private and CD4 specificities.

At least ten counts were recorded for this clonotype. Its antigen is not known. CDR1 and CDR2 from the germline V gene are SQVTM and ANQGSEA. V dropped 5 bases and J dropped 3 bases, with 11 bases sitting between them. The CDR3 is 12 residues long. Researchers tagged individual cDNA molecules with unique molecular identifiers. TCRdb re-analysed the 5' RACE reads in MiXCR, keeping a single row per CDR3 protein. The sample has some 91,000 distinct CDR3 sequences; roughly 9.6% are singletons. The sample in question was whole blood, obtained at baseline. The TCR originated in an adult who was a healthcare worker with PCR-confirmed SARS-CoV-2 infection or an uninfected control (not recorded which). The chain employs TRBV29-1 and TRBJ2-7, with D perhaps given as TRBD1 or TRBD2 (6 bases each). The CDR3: CSVLEGGYEQYF. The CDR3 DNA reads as TGCAGCGTTCTTGAGGGGGGCTACGAGCAGTACTTC.